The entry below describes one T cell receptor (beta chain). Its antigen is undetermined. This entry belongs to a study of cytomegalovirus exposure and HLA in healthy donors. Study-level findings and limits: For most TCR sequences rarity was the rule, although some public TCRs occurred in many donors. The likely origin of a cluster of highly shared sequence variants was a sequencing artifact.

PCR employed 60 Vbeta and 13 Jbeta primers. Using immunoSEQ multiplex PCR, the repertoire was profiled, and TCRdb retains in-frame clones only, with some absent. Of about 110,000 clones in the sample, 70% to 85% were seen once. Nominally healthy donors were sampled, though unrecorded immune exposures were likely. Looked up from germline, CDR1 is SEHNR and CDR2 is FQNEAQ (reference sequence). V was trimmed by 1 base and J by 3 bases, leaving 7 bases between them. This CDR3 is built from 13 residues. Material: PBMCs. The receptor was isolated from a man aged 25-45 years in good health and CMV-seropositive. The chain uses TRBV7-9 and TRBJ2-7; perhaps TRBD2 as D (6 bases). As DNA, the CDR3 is TGTGCCAGCAGCTTAGGGGGGGTCTACGAGCAGTACTTC. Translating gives CASSLGGVYEQYF.